This is a list of T cell receptor beta chains from one sample in a study of OX40 agonist ivuxolimab in advanced cancers. Profiling relied on immunoSEQ multiplex PCR, and the TCRdb table lists in-frame clones only, not all of them. The top ten hold 2.8% of the sample, which has 52,000 or so clones, around four fifths seen once. Specimen: CD4+ or CD8+ T cells sorted from blood, collected in a trial of the OX40 agonist ivuxolimab. The receptors originated from an adult with an advanced solid tumor such as melanoma, head and neck, liver or kidney cancer. Both conserved end residues are part of each CDR3. D genes are given only for firm matches. Clone size is not always given. Where it is, it says once, few, many or a class for expanded clones.

- - TRBJ2-1 TRBV11-2 CVSSSSFGTENYNEQFF TGTGTCAGCAGCTCCTCATTCGGGACGGAAAACTACAATGAGCAGTTCTTC
- - TRBJ1-2 TRBV5-4 CASSFNSGYGYTF TGTGCCAGCAGCTTCAATTCGGGCTATGGCTACACCTTC
- - TRBJ2-1 TRBV6-5 CASSSRVLAVQFF TGTGCCAGCAGTTCTCGGGTATTAGCGGTTCAGTTCTTC
- - TRBJ2-5 TRBV19 CASSMVPLAVQETQYF TGTGCCAGTAGTATGGTGCCATTAGCGGTCCAAGAGACCCAGTACTTC
- few TRBJ1-1 TRBV30 CAWGMGTEAFF TGTGCCTGGGGTATGGGGACTGAAGCTTTCTTT
TRBD2 - TRBJ2-7 TRBV29-1 CSATRSGGHYEQYF TGCAGCGCCACCCGCTCGGGGGGGCACTACGAGCAGTACTTC
- - TRBJ2-2 TRBV6-1 CASSGKGRNTGELFF TGTGCCAGCAGTGGGAAGGGGCGGAACACCGGGGAGCTGTTTTTT
- - TRBJ1-2 TRBV5-4 CASRMMGPDGYTF TGTGCCAGCAGAATGATGGGTCCCGATGGCTACACCTTC
TRBD1 - TRBJ2-5 TRBV19 CASFGQGVGETQYF TGTGCCAGCTTCGGACAGGGGGTCGGTGAGACCCAGTACTTC
- - TRBJ2-2 TRBV7-3 CASSGRGNTGELFF TGTGCCAGCAGCGGGAGAGGGAACACCGGGGAGCTGTTTTTT
TRBD1 once TRBJ2-7 TRBV11-3 CASSLEGTGDFPYEQYF TGTGCCAGCAGCTTAGAGGGGACAGGGGACTTTCCCTACGAGCAGTACTTC
- - TRBJ1-2 TRBV27 CASSSTGRLYGYTF TGTGCCAGCAGCTCCACGGGCCGGTTGTATGGCTACACCTTC
TRBD2 - TRBJ2-7 TRBV27 CASSLKGGVILSYEQYF TGTGCCAGCAGTTTAAAGGGAGGGGTCATACTCTCCTACGAGCAGTACTTC
- once TRBJ2-3 TRBV18 CASSPSQDTQYF TGTGCCAGCTCACCATCGCAAGATACGCAGTATTTT
TRBD2 - TRBJ2-3 TRBV25-1 CASSGTTSGGASTDTQYF TGTGCCAGCAGTGGTACGACTAGCGGGGGGGCCAGCACAGATACGCAGTATTTT
- few TRBJ2-2 TRBV5-6 CASSRVSAGNTGELFF TGTGCCAGCAGCCGGGTGTCAGCGGGGAACACCGGGGAGCTGTTTTTT
- - TRBJ2-3 TRBV12-5 CASGLVPGASTDTQYF TGTGCTAGTGGTTTGGTACCAGGAGCTAGCACAGATACGCAGTATTTT
- few TRBJ2-2 TRBV9 CASSVGGRDTGELFF TGTGCCAGCAGCGTAGGGGGGCGGGACACCGGGGAGCTGTTTTTT